The rows below give T cell receptor beta chains drawn from one sample of a study of OX40 agonist ivuxolimab in advanced cancers. The assay was immunoSEQ multiplex PCR, and TCRdb's table has in-frame clones only and misses some. The sample lists roughly 72,000 clones, around 85% seen once, with around 5% in the top ten. The specimen comprised CD4+ or CD8+ T cells sorted from blood, sampled in a trial of the OX40 agonist ivuxolimab. Every receptor here comes from an adult with an advanced solid tumor such as melanoma, head and neck, liver or kidney cancer. CDR3s include the opening cysteine and the closing phenylalanine or tryptophan. The D gene is left open where the match is weak. Clone size is not always given. Where it is, it says once, few, many or a class for expanded clones.

J | V | size | D | DNA | CDR3
TRBJ2-7 | TRBV27 | once | - | TGTGCCAGCAGTATCCGACAGAGCTCCTACGAGCAGTACTTC | CASSIRQSSYEQYF
TRBJ2-7 | TRBV7-2 | - | TRBD2 | TGTGCCAGCAGCTTCTCCGGGACTAGTGGTAACGAGCAGTACTTC | CASSFSGTSGNEQYF
TRBJ1-1 | TRBV20-1 | - | TRBD1 | TGCGGGGGACAGATTTACACTGAAGCTTTCTTT | CGGQIYTEAFF
TRBJ1-4 | TRBV6-1 | - | - | TGTGCCAGCAGTGAAAAAGGCAGGACTAATGAAAAACTGTTTTTT | CASSEKGRTNEKLFF
TRBJ2-2 | TRBV9 | - | - | TGTGCCAGCAGCGTTCGAACGGACCTAGGGCGCCCCGGGGAGCTGTTTTTT | CASSVRTDLGRPGELFF
TRBJ2-6 | TRBV7-9 | - | - | TGTGCCAGCAGCACGATGGGACCGCTGGCGGTTTGGAGGGCCAACGTCCTGACTTTC | CASSTMGPLAVWRANVLTF
TRBJ1-3 | TRBV5-1 | - | - | TGCGCCAGCAGCTTGGCCCCGGCAGCCGTCTCTGGAAACACCATATATTTT | CASSLAPAAVSGNTIYF
TRBJ1-4 | TRBV5-1 | - | - | TGCGCCAGCAGCGGGGGATGGGGTGAAAAACTGTTTTTT | CASSGGWGEKLFF
TRBJ1-6 | TRBV5-1 | few | TRBD1 | TGCGCCAGCACCTCAGGACAGGGCGTTCGTTCACCCCTCCACTTT | CASTSGQGVRSPLHF
TRBJ2-1 | TRBV27 | - | TRBD2 | TGTGCCAGCAGCCCTCTGGGACTAGCGGGAAAGATCAATGAGCAGTTCTTC | CASSPLGLAGKINEQFF
TRBJ2-7 | TRBV10-3 | - | TRBD2 | TGTGCCATCAGTGAGCCGGGACTAGCGGGAACCTACGAGCAGTACTTC | CAISEPGLAGTYEQYF
TRBJ2-2 | TRBV18 | - | - | TGTGCCAGCTCACCACCTGGGACTCTGAACACCGGGGAGCTGTTTTTT | CASSPPGTLNTGELFF
TRBJ2-7 | TRBV9 | - | - | TGTGCCAGCAGCGTAGCCCCTTGGGGCCAGGAGCAGTACTTC | CASSVAPWGQEQYF
TRBJ2-7 | TRBV28 | once | TRBD2 | TGTGCCAGCACTCGGCAGGCGGGAGGGAACGAGCAGTACTTC | CASTRQAGGNEQYF
TRBJ2-5 | TRBV5-4 | once | TRBD1 | TGTGCCAGTAACAGGGGGTCAGAGACCCAGTACTTC | CASNRGSETQYF
TRBJ2-2 | TRBV19 | - | - | TGTGCCAGTAGTATAGGGAGGATACAGGGATGGGGCACCGGGGAGCTGTTTTTT | CASSIGRIQGWGTGELFF
TRBJ1-5 | TRBV2 | - | TRBD1 | TGTGCCAGCAGTGAACGAAGGGGGCAGAGGGATCAGCCCCAGCATTTT | CASSERRGQRDQPQHF
TRBJ2-1 | TRBV5-1 | - | - | TGCGCCAGCAGCTTAGTAGCGCTAACCTACAATGAGCAGTTCTTC | CASSLVALTYNEQFF
TRBJ2-7 | TRBV30 | - | - | TGTGCCTGGAGTCACGGCTACTACGAGCAGTACTTC | CAWSHGYYEQYF
TRBJ2-5 | TRBV7-9 | - | TRBD2 | TGTGCCAGCAGCCAAGCGAAGACTAGCGGGAGTGAGACCCAGTACTTC | CASSQAKTSGSETQYF
TRBJ2-7 | TRBV18 | - | TRBD2 | TGTGCCAGCTCACCCGGGACTAGCGGGGGGGAGCAGTACTTC | CASSPGTSGGEQYF
TRBJ1-6 | TRBV5-4 | - | - | TGTGCCAGCAGCCGTAGCAATTCACCCCTCCACTTT | CASSRSNSPLHF
TRBJ1-2 | TRBV6-1 | - | TRBD1 | TGTGCCAGCAGAGAACAGGGGAGAAGCGATGGCTACACCTTC | CASREQGRSDGYTF
TRBJ2-1 | TRBV7-3 | - | - | TGTGCCAGCAGCTTCCCCCCCGGGACAAACTACAATGAGCAGTTCTTC | CASSFPPGTNYNEQFF
TRBJ2-1 | TRBV11-3 | - | TRBD2 | TGTGCCAGCAGGGACCCTGGCGGGGGATTCTTCGGTGAGCAGTTCTTC | CASRDPGGGFFGEQFF
TRBJ1-2 | TRBV28 | - | - | TGTGCCAGCAGTTTCCAAACCGACTATGGCTACACCTTC | CASSFQTDYGYTF
TRBJ1-1 | TRBV2 | - | TRBD1 | TGTGCCAGCACCGGAGACAGGGACGTAGAAGCTTTCTTT | CASTGDRDVEAFF
TRBJ1-1 | TRBV14 | - | - | TGTGCCAGCAGCTTTACAGGGCGGACTGAAGCTTTCTTT | CASSFTGRTEAFF
TRBJ1-1 | TRBV10-2 | - | TRBD1 | TGCGCCAGCAGGGAGGCAGGGGGTTGGACTGAAGCTTTCTTT | CASREAGGWTEAFF
TRBJ1-4 | TRBV27 | - | - | TGTGCCAGCAGCCTCAGACACGCAACTAATGAAAAACTGTTTTTT | CASSLRHATNEKLFF